This T cell receptor beta chain was sequenced during a study of T cell responses to AZD1222 COVID-19 vaccine. Whole-study context: Pooling was applied to second doses at about 4 or about 12 weeks.

This table comes from immunoSEQ multiplex PCR, and its TCRdb copy is limited to in-frame clones, with some not included. The sample lists about 120,000 clones; around nine tenths were seen once. Comments on this clone: Its specificity is not known.

Broader study findings: Clonal diversity was possibly underestimated; the donors were predominantly white British and more often female. With two AZD1222 doses given, Spike-specific TCR breadth and depth both rose. Repertoire samples came only from after the peak T cell response.

This receptor was identified in an adult in good health. The specimen was peripheral blood, collected on day 0 of AZD1222 vaccination.

The CDR3 coding sequence is TGCAGCGTTGATTCGGGGGTGGGCTATGGCTACACCTTC. Protein: CSVDSGVGYGYTF. The V gene is TRBV29-1, the J gene TRBJ1-2, with D maybe TRBD1 (5 bases). This CDR3 comprises 13 residues. The V end lost 3 bases, the J end lost 4 bases, and 12 bases lay between the germline ends. Germline V gives CDR1 SQVTM, CDR2 ANQGSEA. Full variable domain (missing parts from reference TRBV29-1 and TRBJ1-2): SAVISQKPSRDICQRGTSLTIQCQVDSQVTMMFWYRQQPGQSLTLIATANQGSEATYESGFVIDKFPISRPNLTFSTLTVSNMSPEDSSIYLCSVDSGVGYGYTFGSGTRLTVV.